The 31 T cell receptor beta chains below were found in one sample sequenced in a study of cytomegalovirus exposure and HLA in healthy donors. Primers included in the PCR were 60 Vbeta and 13 Jbeta primers. Repertoires were generated with immunoSEQ multiplex PCR, while TCRdb's copy carries only in-frame clones and drops some. The sample lists roughly 170,000 clones, 65% to 85% occurring once. Sequenced: PBMCs. The receptors shown here come from a woman between 18 and 29 years old in good health and CMV-seronegative.

J is TRBJ2-1 and V is TRBV11-3; 7 nucleotides agree with TRBD2. The CDR3 length is 17 residues. The ends lost 5 bases at V and 0 bases at J; junction bases unmatched: 10. Germline V gene data show CDR1 as SGHNT and CDR2 as YENEEA. The CDR3 DNA reads TGTGCCAGCAGCGCCTTTGGAAGCGGGATCTCCTACAATGAGCAGTTCTTC. It translates to CASSAFGSGISYNEQFF.

This clone was counted a single time. This chain connects TRBV7-2 to TRBJ2-2, with D maybe TRBD1 (6 bases). The V end was cut by 5 bases, the J end by 6 bases, with 10 bases between. Germline values: CDR1 SGHTA, CDR2 FQGNSA. The CDR3 is 13 amino acids. This chain's CDR3 is CASSPRGSGELFF. DNA of the CDR3: TGTGCCAGCAGCCCCAGGGGTTCCGGGGAGCTGTTTTTT.

V and J are TRBV11-3 and TRBJ2-1; 9 positions agree with TRBD2. The CDR3 totals 16 residues. Germline assignment: CDR1 SGHNT and CDR2 YENEEA. The junction had 10 bases not matched to a gene; V was cut back by 1 base and J by 9 bases. CDR3 sequence: CASSLGASGTWVEQFF. The CDR3 DNA follows: TGTGCCAGCAGCTTAGGGGCTAGCGGGACCTGGGTTGAGCAGTTCTTC. The whole variable domain, remainder taken from reference TRBV11-3 and TRBJ2-1, is EAGVVQSPRYKIIEKKQPVAFWCNPISGHNTLYWYLQNLGQGPELLIRYENEEAVDDSQLPKDRFSAERLKGVDSTLKIQPAELGDSAVYLCASSLGASGTWVEQFFGPGTRLTVL.

This clone has only a few counts. The V and J genes are TRBV7-6 and TRBJ1-1; D is undetermined. The length of the CDR3 is 14 residues. Deletions cut 1 base from V and 3 bases from J, with 9 bases between. Germline lookup yields CDR1 SGHVS and CDR2 FNYEAQ. The CDR3 DNA reads as TGTGCCAGCAGCTTAGTCCCCCGGGACACTGAAGCTTTCTTT. Encoded protein: CASSLVPRDTEAFF.

Here the CDR3 reads CASSPRTSGPGGDEQFF. CDR3 sequence (DNA): TGCGCCAGCAGCCCAAGGACTAGCGGGCCAGGAGGCGATGAGCAGTTCTTC. V and J are TRBV5-1 and TRBJ2-1, with 11 bases identical to TRBD2. Trimming at V came to 4 bases and at J to 8 bases, leaving 14 bases not matched to a gene. The CDR3 spans 17 residues. Per germline, CDR1 SGHRS and CDR2 YFSETQ.

This sequence joins TRBV2 and TRBJ2-7, with 11 bases aligning to TRBD1. The CDR3 length is 18 residues. V shed 3 bases and J 0 bases; nucleotides not matched to a gene: 10. Germline V gene sequence: CDR1 SNHLY, CDR2 FYNNEI. The CDR3 DNA follows: TGTGCCAGCAGTGACCCTGCCCGTGGGACAGGGGGCTCCTACGAGCAGTACTTC. It encodes CASSDPARGTGGSYEQYF.

The chain joins TRBV5-1 to TRBJ1-1, with 9 bases lining up with TRBD1. This CDR3 has 16 amino acids. Germline V gene lookup returns CDR1 SGHRS and CDR2 YFSETQ. V dropped 2 bases and J dropped 0; count of bases not matched to a gene: 5. CDR3 sequence: CASSLQTGGVNTEAFF. The CDR3 DNA reads TGCGCCAGCAGCTTACAGACAGGGGGAGTGAACACTGAAGCTTTCTTT.

This clone showed up just once. The V and J genes are TRBV18 and TRBJ1-1; no clear D. The V end was cut by 2 bases, the J end by 0 bases, with 10 bases between. Germline CDR1 reads KGHSH; CDR2 reads LQKENI. The CDR3 totals 15 residues. CDR3 coding DNA: TGTGCCAGCTCACCATTACGAGAATTGAACACTGAAGCTTTCTTT. This gives the protein CASSPLRELNTEAFF.

The chain recombines TRBV28 with TRBJ2-1, with 12 bases identical to TRBD2. The CDR3 sequence is 15 residues long. V was clipped by 4 bases and J by 9 bases; unmatched bases: 7. Looked up from germline, CDR1 is MDHEN and CDR2 is SYDVKM. The CDR3 DNA sequence: TGTGCCAGCAGTTCACTAGCGGGAGGTGAGGGTGAGCAGTTCTTC. Amino acid sequence: CASSSLAGGEGEQFF.

The chain has TRBV6-5 and TRBJ2-1; D unclear. V gave up 0 bases and J gave up 3 bases, with 12 bases separating them. This CDR3 has 16 amino acids. The V gene's germline CDR1 is MNHEY and CDR2 SVGAGI. The CDR3 reads CASSYSRSVGYNEQFF. The CDR3, as DNA: TGTGCCAGCAGTTACTCACGGTCCGTTGGCTACAATGAGCAGTTCTTC.

The genes are TRBV7-9 and TRBJ1-1, with 9 bases matching TRBD1. Per germline, CDR1 SEHNR and CDR2 FQNEAQ (reference sequence). V lost 8 bases, J lost 1 base, and 8 bases stayed unmatched. The CDR3 is 15 amino acids. Written as DNA, the CDR3 is TGTGCCAGCGGACCCAGGGACAGGGAGAACACTGAAGCTTTCTTT. It encodes CASGPRDRENTEAFF.

The chain couples TRBV10-3 to TRBJ2-1, with D possibly matching TRBD2 (5 bases). Germline CDR1 reads ENHRY; CDR2 reads SYGVKD. V lost 0 bases and J 10 bases, leaving 13 bases between the germline ends. The CDR3 is 14 amino acids. The CDR3 nucleotides are TGTGCCATCAGTGAGTCGGGGTCTTCGGGGGAGCAGTTCTTC. This translates into CAISESGSSGEQFF.

By its share, this clone is medium-sized (0.01 to 0.1%). CDR3 DNA sequence: TGTGCCACGCAGAGCGGGGACACCGGGGAGCTGTTTTTT. Amino acids: CATQSGDTGELFF. This chain connects TRBV6-4 to TRBJ2-2, with 7 positions matching TRBD2. The CDR3 totals 13 residues. Germline CDR1 is MRHNA and CDR2 is SNTAGT. The V and J ends lost 10 bases and 3 bases, in that order; junction bases with no gene match: 5.

As DNA, the CDR3 is TGCGCCAGCAGCTTCGGGACAAGGGTCCCTAACACAGATACGCAGTATTTT. It encodes CASSFGTRVPNTDTQYF. This chain links TRBV5-1 with TRBJ2-3; a weak D match, TRBD1 (6 bases). V was shortened by 2 bases and J by 2 bases, with 18 bases between the two germline ends. The length of the CDR3 is 17 residues. CDR1 and CDR2 (germline): SGHRS, YFSETQ. Supplemented by reference TRBV5-1 and TRBJ2-3, the full variable domain reads KAGVTQTPRYLIKTRGQQVTLSCSPISGHRSVSWYQQTPGQGLQFLFEYFSETQRNKGNFPGRFSGRQFSNSRSEMNVSTLELGDSALYLCASSFGTRVPNTDTQYFGPGTRLTVL.

The V and J genes are TRBV5-6 and TRBJ2-7; tentatively, D is TRBD2 (5 bases). V was cut by 1 base and J by 0 bases, with 5 bases left in between. Germline V gives CDR1 SGHDT, CDR2 YYEEEE. The CDR3 covers 13 residues. DNA of the CDR3: TGTGCCAGCAGCTTGACTAGCTCCTACGAGCAGTACTTC. Protein: CASSLTSSYEQYF. Together with reference TRBV5-6 and TRBJ2-7, the CDR3 gives the full variable domain: DAGVTQSPTHLIKTRGQQVTLRCSPKSGHDTVSWYQQALGQGPQFIFQYYEEEERQRGNFPDRFSGHQFPNYSSELNVNALLLGDSALYLCASSLTSSYEQYFGPGTRLTVT.

This sequence joins TRBV28 and TRBJ2-6, with 7 bases lining up with TRBD2. Germline trimming cut 5 bases from V and 0 bases from J; bases unmatched to any gene: 13. Germline loops: CDR1 MDHEN, CDR2 SYDVKM. The CDR3 runs to 19 residues. CDR3 DNA: TGTGCCAGCAGTCAATATGGTGGGACTACCTACTCTGGGGCCAACGTCCTGACTTTC. It codes for CASSQYGGTTYSGANVLTF.

In this sample, this clone turned up once. V gene TRBV28 combines with J gene TRBJ1-4; perhaps TRBD1 as D (5 bases). CDR3 length: 17 amino acids. V was trimmed by 4 bases and J by 3 bases, leaving 18 bases between them. Germline CDR1 is MDHEN and CDR2 is SYDVKM. This CDR3 reads CASSSEGSWTANEKLFF. Written as DNA, the CDR3 is TGTGCCAGCAGTTCGGAGGGGTCTTGGACCGCTAATGAAAAACTGTTTTTT.

J is TRBJ2-3 and V is TRBV6-4; 11 bases are shared with TRBD2. The CDR3 has 14 residues. Germline V lookup: CDR1 MRHNA, CDR2 SNTAGT. V lost 2 bases to trimming and J lost 5 bases; unmatched junction nucleotides: 0. The CDR3 nucleotides are TGTGCCAGCAGTGACGGACTAGCGGGAGATACGCAGTATTTT. Translating gives CASSDGLAGDTQYF.

This clone has more than one count but fewer than ten. The CDR3 DNA follows: TGTGCCACCTGGACAGGGGCCACAGATACGCAGTATTTT. It specifies CATWTGATDTQYF. The chain has TRBV19 and TRBJ2-3, with 9 bases matching TRBD1. The CDR3 loop spans 13 amino acids. CDR1 is LNHDA, CDR2 SQIVND, per germline (reference sequence). V was clipped by 10 bases and J by 2 bases; unmatched bases: 4.

This chain connects TRBV5-1 to TRBJ2-5; no definite D call. V lost 3 bases, J lost 9 bases, and 12 bases lay in between. The CDR3 has 12 amino acids. Germline V lookup: CDR1 SGHRS, CDR2 YFSETQ. CDR3 nucleotides: TGCGCCAGCAGCTCCCTGACTGAGGCCCAGTACTTC. It specifies CASSSLTEAQYF.

The chain links TRBV5-1 to TRBJ2-2; 9 bases map to TRBD1. Germline V lookup: CDR1 SGHRS, CDR2 YFSETQ. V lost 7 bases, J lost 5 bases, and 9 bases stayed unmatched. This CDR3 comprises 15 residues. The CDR3 nucleotides read TGCGCCAGCCACTGGGGGGACAGGGATACCGGGGAGCTGTTTTTT. As protein: CASHWGDRDTGELFF.

This chain links TRBV4-1 with TRBJ2-7; D is undetermined. This CDR3 is built from 13 residues. With 5 bases removed from V and 3 bases from J, the gap between germline ends came to 11 bases. Per germline, CDR1 MGHRA and CDR2 YSYEKL. The CDR3 spells CASSNTVRYEQYF. Written as DNA, the CDR3 is TGCGCCAGCAGCAACACCGTCCGCTACGAGCAGTACTTC.

The rearrangement links TRBV7-6 to TRBJ1-5, with D perhaps TRBD1 (5 bases). Germline CDR1 is SGHVS and CDR2 is FNYEAQ. The CDR3 has 13 residues. Trimming took off 1 base at V and 5 bases at J, with 6 bases between the two ends. The CDR3 spells CASSLEGDQPQHF. The CDR3 DNA reads TGTGCCAGCAGCTTAGAAGGGGATCAGCCCCAGCATTTT.

This rearrangement joins TRBV28 to TRBJ2-2, with 8 positions matching TRBD1. J was trimmed by 5 bases and V by 4 bases; bases with no gene match: 6. Germline V gene lookup returns CDR1 MDHEN and CDR2 SYDVKM. The CDR3 is made up of 15 amino acids. Written as DNA, the CDR3 is TGTGCCAGCAGTTCCCGGACAGGGCTGACCGGGGAGCTGTTTTTT. Translating gives CASSSRTGLTGELFF.

This clone occurred once. The chain employs TRBV28 and TRBJ1-1, with D hard to call. The ends were cut back, 3 bases at V and 2 bases at J, with 7 bases in the middle. There are 13 residues in the CDR3. Germline V CDR1 and CDR2: MDHEN, SYDVKM. CDR3 residues: CASSLGANTEAFF. As DNA, the CDR3 is TGTGCCAGCAGTTTGGGCGCCAACACTGAAGCTTTCTTT.

The chain joins TRBV19 to TRBJ1-1; no clear D. The CDR3 sequence is 16 residues long. V dropped 3 bases and J dropped 5 bases, with 19 bases sitting between them. In germline, CDR1 is LNHDA, CDR2 SQIVND (reference sequence). DNA of the CDR3: TGTGCCAGTAGTATCCCTGGCAGGATACCGAAGACTGAAGCTTTCTTT. It specifies CASSIPGRIPKTEAFF.

The chain joins TRBV13 to TRBJ2-5; D possibly corresponds to TRBD2 (5 bases). The germline V and J ends were trimmed by 3 bases and 3 bases, with 14 bases remaining between them. Per germline, CDR1 PRHDT and CDR2 FYEKMQ (reference sequence). This CDR3 is built from 15 residues. The CDR3 DNA follows: TGTGCCAGCAGCTTTGCGTTGGACTTCGAAGAGACCCAGTACTTC. The encoded protein is CASSFALDFEETQYF.

The V call is TRBV12-5, the J call TRBJ2-1; 9 nucleotides line up with TRBD2. V dropped 5 bases and J dropped 8; count of bases not matched to a gene: 10. The CDR3 has 15 amino acids. The V gene's germline CDR1 is LGHNT and CDR2 FRNRAP. The CDR3 DNA follows: TGTGCTAGTGGTAGCGGGAGGACTCTCGGCGATGAGCAGTTCTTC. Its protein product is CASGSGRTLGDEQFF.

The chain has TRBV9 and TRBJ2-7, with D perhaps matching TRBD2 (6 bases). Germline V lookup: CDR1 SGDLS, CDR2 YYNGEE. The CDR3 totals 14 residues. Trimming pared 0 bases from V and 3 bases from J, leaving 10 bases between. DNA of the CDR3: TGTGCCAGCAGCGTAGCGGGAGCTAGCTACGAGCAGTACTTC. Residues: CASSVAGASYEQYF.

The CDR3 nucleotides are TGTGCCAGCAGTTTAGTTTACGGGGACACCGGGGAGCTGTTTTTT. Its translation is CASSLVYGDTGELFF. The chain combines TRBV27 with TRBJ2-2, with TRBD2 as a possible D gene (5 bases). The V and J ends lost 2 bases and 3 bases respectively, with 10 bases between them. The CDR3 is 15 residues long. CDR1 MNHEY and CDR2 SMNVEV come from the germline V gene (reference sequence).

This clone has only a few counts. The rearrangement joins TRBV6-6 to TRBJ2-7; 8 bases align to TRBD2. Trimming cost V 6 bases and J 3 bases; bases outside gene matches: 10. This CDR3 is built from 15 residues. Germline CDR1 and CDR2: MNHNY and SVGAGI (reference sequence). The CDR3 nucleotides read TGTGCCAGCAGACCTCCCGGGCGGGGGGACTACGAGCAGTACTTC. As protein: CASRPPGRGDYEQYF.